This T cell receptor beta chain was sequenced in a study of cytomegalovirus exposure and HLA in healthy donors (dated by TCRdb to about 2017). Context from the whole study: According to an earlier analysis of several hundred of the donors, some 180 million T cells yielded some 110 million unique TCR beta sequences and 250 to 350 Gb of sequence data. Rather than using new phenotypic data, the later analysis identified candidate immune exposures from TCR beta sequences and from how often those sequences occurred across donors. The study was designed to test whether signatures of past pathogen exposure could be identified by cataloging public T cell receptors. HLA typing covered class I and class II loci at four-digit resolution. Roughly 5 DR-DQ haplotypes were handled as single units for association and clustering, since linkage in the cohort was strong. High-throughput TCR immunosequencing, statistical association of individual TCRs with disease status, and machine learning were combined to predict cytomegalovirus infection status. All discovery cohort repertoires had been generated using a single sequencing platform. Genome-wide SNP genotypes for about 60% of the roughly 670 donors were used in a later genetic analysis, which treated that subset as a discovery cohort. Typing coverage varied by locus: about 620-630 donors for A, B, C, DRB1 and DQB1; approximately 520 for DQA1; 600 to 610 for DPA1; approximately 490 for DPB1. Among the roughly 410 genotyped donors, approximately 77% belonged to the genetic ancestry cluster associated with self-reported Caucasian donors. Donor age, sex, ethnicity and CMV serostatus were collected together with the repertoire data. On average, 235,054 unique TCR beta nucleotide sequences were sequenced per donor among a few hundred genotyped donors of the cohort, with roughly 18% of those sequences being non-productive. The study profiled the T cell repertoires of approximately 700 subjects by immunosequencing and related them to cytomegalovirus serostatus. In addition to the first cohort of around 670 subjects, a separate validation cohort of approximately 110 different subjects was used. An early release that covered about 600 HLA-typed donors contained approximately 290 gigabases of sequencing data and about 93 million unique TCR sequences. A later analysis re-analyzed previously published TCR beta repertoires from approximately 670 donors and added high-resolution HLA genotyping to study TCR occurrence patterns. An earlier analysis of around 540 of the donors applied high-throughput TCR beta sequencing to assess whether each TCR beta V gene segment acted as functional or pseudogenic. On the study overall, not on this receptor specifically: A further reported finding was that TCR beta sequences accurately predicted the HLA-A and HLA-B alleles for most subjects in the first cohort. In a later analysis, HLA-associated TCR beta chains showed more clonal expansion and lower generation probabilities than non-associated chains that were equally common. The only immune exposure information available for the cohort was CMV serostatus. In the study, about 150 TCR beta chains were listed as associated with cytomegalovirus. It was suggested by the authors that the approach could potentially be generalized to other disease states and immunological phenotypes. Cytomegalovirus status was reported to be diagnosed by the classifier with high specificity and sensitivity in both the original and validation cohorts. In a later analysis, the rate of TCR association differed among HLA loci, with DRB1 alleles having the most associated TCRs and HLA-C alleles having the fewest. Compared with the approximately 720-donor mean, donors in an Asian-associated ancestry cluster had fewer N-insertions in productive TCRs, according to a later genetic analysis. Roughly uniform sequencing depth across donors was assumed in presence/absence analyses, although this assumption may not hold. Strong co-occurrence of HLA alleles, especially DR and DQ, made assigning TCR associations to individual alleles difficult. Because counts were too low, around 17 rarely observed V segments, including chromosome 9 orphons, were left out of the earlier analysis of 587 of the donors. This cohort had only TCR beta chains sequenced, and the lack of alpha or paired-chain data limited which features could be detected. In a later analysis, most CMV-associated TCR beta chains were found to appear HLA-restricted, with HLA associations seemingly driven largely by CMV exposure. In a later analysis, about 16,000 TCR beta sequences were associated with specific HLA alleles at a false discovery rate of 0.05. Linkage disequilibrium might explain the correlated functional status among segregating V segments, but an unknown experimental factor could not be ruled out. In vitro tests confirmed that a few of the cytomegalovirus-associated TCR beta chains recognize cytomegalovirus antigens. A later analysis reported that several top co-occurrence clusters appeared linked to parvovirus B19, influenza, CMV and Epstein-Barr virus. A later genetic analysis associated a missense DCLRE1C variant with V-gene and J-gene trimming of TCR beta chains, and an independent cohort replicated the association. An earlier analysis of several hundred of the donors showed that most TCR beta V segments appeared in productive rearrangements either about 87% or about 30% of the time, which broadly matched IMGT annotations. Because some donors lacked HLA typing at each locus, the association tests relied only on the typed subset. While some public TCRs were present in many individuals, most TCR sequences turned up only very rarely across donors. The 87-base-pair reads could not distinguish some IMGT-functional V segments, including TRBV6-2 and TRBV6-3, so those segments were excluded. The sequencing pipeline was judged likely to have produced a cluster of highly shared sequence variants as a technical artifact.

Details on this clone: The antigen it binds to is not known. No much larger clone is present one base from it, and per-base qualities are unavailable.

The cohort consisted of approximately 690 healthy bone marrow donors. At the time of sampling, every cohort member was nominally healthy, though immune exposures that went unrecorded were likely present. The donor was CMV seropositive and was included in the group of 250 to 350 seropositive cohort members. A peripheral blood sample was collected from each donor, and TCR beta sequencing was performed on peripheral blood mononuclear cells. The Qiagen DNeasy Blood Extraction Kit was used to extract genomic DNA from the blood cell samples. CDR1 SEHNR and CDR2 FQNEAQ are derived from the germline V gene (reference sequence). The CDR3 has 13 amino acids, counting the end cysteine and phenylalanine. The sequence is cut down to CDR3 DNA, 39 bases in frame from base 1. V is cut back by 5 bases and J by 7 bases, with 6 bases in the junction unmatched. Library construction relied on the immunoSEQ multiplex PCR assay. For the multiplex PCR, a mixture combining 60 forward primers for TCR Vbeta segments and 13 reverse primers for TCR Jbeta segments was used. The CDR3 region of rearranged TCR beta genes was amplified from genomic DNA with a multiplex PCR assay. Amplified TCR beta libraries were sequenced as 87-base-pair reads on the Illumina HiSeq System. For the original study's pipeline: In a later analysis, roughly 80 million unique TCR beta chains were counted across the approximately 620 repertoires, and some 10 million of these chains were shared by at least two donors. Raw reads were error-corrected and collapsed into unique sequences by a nearest-neighbor algorithm in which closely related sequences were merged to remove PCR and sequencing errors. To assign V, D and J gene segments, CDR3 sequences were aligned to IMGT reference sequences. For a sequence to be retained, a match of at least six nucleotides was required to both a V gene segment and a J gene segment. A rearrangement counted as productive if the CDR3 had no stop codons and remained in frame with V and J, and every other rearrangement counted as non-productive. Following IMGT convention, CDR3 was defined as the stretch from the second conserved V-encoded cysteine up to the conserved J-encoded phenylalanine. In an earlier analysis of more than 550 of the donors, sequences lacking an unambiguous match to a single V gene segment were excluded. In an earlier analysis of approximately 590 of the donors, a V segment was called functional when productive rearrangements were above 56.7%, and segregating when the standard deviation between donors exceeded 5%. A statistical classification framework was built to diagnose cytomegalovirus status from the catalog of TCR beta chain sequences. A later analysis assigned V and J genes by comparing TCR nucleotide sequences with IMGT/GENE-DB human TR gene sequences. The TCRdist pipeline was used in a later analysis to assign CDR3 sequences and most-parsimonious VDJ recombination scenarios. In a later analysis, every TCR beta chain was defined by the combination of its CDR3 amino acid sequence and its V-gene family, and reads without a unique V-gene family were dropped. A later analysis removed 600 or so highly shared, low-generation-probability nucleotide sequences to deal with suspected cross-contamination and a sequencing artifact. In a later analysis, a clonal expansion index was calculated for each public chain from normalized within-repertoire ranks of inferred template counts. In a later analysis, generation probabilities were computed using a VDJ recombination model fitted to out-of-frame rearrangements, and the results were checked against IGoR. In a later analysis, TCR-TCR, TCR-HLA and TCR-CMV co-occurrence was scored with hypergeometric tests, and a repertoire-size bias correction was applied to TCR pairs. To estimate false discovery rates, a later analysis permuted the HLA or CMV assignments 20 times. In a later analysis, co-occurring TCRs were grouped with DBSCAN, and TCRdist sequence similarity was added when clustering was performed within HLA-allele-positive subsets. Repertoires with fewer than 30,000 or more than 120,000 public chains, plus five repertoires with anomalous nucleotide sharing, were excluded from co-occurrence clustering. TCRdb's version of the immuneACCESS table is confined to in-frame rearrangements and falls short of the full clone set. An unresolved V gene accounts for under half of the shortfall where checked; the remainder is of unknown origin. V, J and clone size are those of that table, while D and trimming were read from the DNA. In all, the sample holds 100,000 to 150,000 clones, and around 80% of those were seen once. The ten most abundant clones make up 8.5% to 10% of the sample.

Recombination connected TRBV7-9 to TRBJ1-2, and 8 bases in between align with TRBD1. Input material: PBMCs. The sequence came from a female donor in good health and CMV-seropositive. The CDR3 region reads CASSRGQGGGYTF. The base sequence is TGTGCCAGCAGCAGAGGACAGGGTGGTGGCTACACCTTC.